Presented here are 24 T cell receptor beta chains from one specimen sequenced in a study of CD8+CD57+ T cells in acquired aplastic anemia. Patients selected for sequencing had displayed CD8+CD57+ cell expansion by flow cytometry. TCR beta VDJ and CDR3 were profiled, and genomic DNA was the template. TCRdb analysed the reads with MiXCR anew, one entry per CDR3 protein. The table has around 170,000 distinct CDR3 sequences, under 55% seen once. Sequencing was performed on sorted CD4+, CD8+, or CD8+CD57+ T cells (not recorded which) from PBMCs. The receptors come from a human donor with aplastic anemia.

Only a few counts were recorded for this clonotype. This rearrangement joins TRBV20-1 to TRBJ2-7; 7 positions match TRBD2. The length of the CDR3 is 14 residues. Germline V gene data show CDR1 as DFQATT and CDR2 as SNEGSKA (reference sequence). V lost 3 bases to trimming and J lost 5 bases; unmatched junction nucleotides: 10. Written as DNA, the CDR3 is TGCAGTGCTAGGGGGCCGGGGGGTGAAGACGAGCAGTACTTC. Translated: CSARGPGGEDEQYF.

This clonotype was counted ten times or more. The chain couples TRBV5-1 to TRBJ1-1; D unresolved. The CDR3 is 13 residues long. Trimming shortened V by 5 bases and J by 3 bases, and 11 bases separated the two germline ends. Germline CDR1 and CDR2: SGHRS and YFSETQ. The CDR3 DNA sequence: TGCGCCAGCAGGGGCAGGATCTACACTGAAGCTTTCTTT. Translated, it gives CASRGRIYTEAFF.

V is TRBV20-1 and J is TRBJ2-7; no clear D. The CDR3 is 14 amino acids. Per the germline V gene, CDR1 is DFQATT and CDR2 is SNEGSKA (reference sequence). V was trimmed by 6 bases and J by 3 bases, leaving 18 bases between them. The CDR3 DNA reads as TGCAGTGCCGCCCCCTCTCCTGACCTCTACGAGCAGTACTTC. Translated, it gives CSAAPSPDLYEQYF.

The chain employs TRBV15 and TRBJ2-5; TRBD2 is a possible D gene (5 bases). Trimming removed 0 bases at V and 7 bases at J, with 12 bases between. The CDR3 is 14 amino acids. Germline CDR1 reads LNHNV; CDR2 reads YYDKDF (reference sequence). This chain's CDR3 is CATSRDIAEGTQYF. The CDR3 bases are TGTGCCACCAGCAGAGATATAGCAGAGGGGACCCAGTACTTC. The full variable domain, with the rest looked up from reference TRBV15 and TRBJ2-5, is DAMVIQNPRYQVTQFGKPVTLSCSQTLNHNVMYWYQQKSSQAPKLLFHYYDKDFNNEADTPDNFQSRRPNTSFCFLDIRSPGLGDTAMYLCATSRDIAEGTQYFGPGTRLLVL.

This clonotype was seen a few times. V and J are TRBV5-1 and TRBJ2-3; D remains unclear. The CDR3 sequence is 14 residues long. The V end was cut by 4 bases, the J end by 4 bases, with 13 bases between. Germline lookup yields CDR1 SGHRS and CDR2 YFSETQ. DNA of the CDR3: TGCGCCAGCAGCAAGACCAGAGATTCAGATACGCAGTATTTT. Translated, it gives CASSKTRDSDTQYF. The full variable domain, its missing parts supplied by reference TRBV5-1 and TRBJ2-3, is KAGVTQTPRYLIKTRGQQVTLSCSPISGHRSVSWYQQTPGQGLQFLFEYFSETQRNKGNFPGRFSGRQFSNSRSEMNVSTLELGDSALYLCASSKTRDSDTQYFGPGTRLTVL.

This clonotype occurred once. J is TRBJ2-3 and V is TRBV11-1; 7 nucleotides line up with TRBD1. The CDR3 is made up of 16 amino acids. V was pared by 5 bases and J by 4 bases, with 12 bases of the junction left unmatched. Germline V gives CDR1 SGHAT, CDR2 FQDESV (reference sequence). The CDR3 spells CASSPSQGVGSDTQYF. As DNA, the CDR3 is TGTGCCAGCAGCCCATCTCAGGGGGTGGGTTCAGATACGCAGTATTTT.

This sequence joins TRBV25-1 and TRBJ2-7; possible D gene TRBD2, 5 bases. CDR3 size: 14 residues. With 4 bases removed from V and 1 base from J, the gap between germline ends came to 11 bases. Germline V lookup: CDR1 MGHDK, CDR2 SYGVNS. The chain's CDR3 is CASSVTGESYEQYF. DNA of the CDR3: TGTGCCAGCAGTGTTACCGGGGAGTCCTACGAGCAGTACTTC.

The V gene is TRBV20-1, the J gene TRBJ2-7; 12 positions match TRBD2. J was trimmed by 2 bases and V by 4 bases; bases with no gene match: 6. This CDR3 contains 15 residues. Germline V gene sequence: CDR1 DFQATT, CDR2 SNEGSKA (reference sequence). This CDR3 is CSATRGLAGTYEQYF. CDR3 DNA: TGCAGTGCTACAAGAGGACTAGCGGGGACCTACGAGCAGTACTTC.

This clonotype was seen repeatedly, ten times or more. J is TRBJ1-2 and V is TRBV3-1; D remains unclear. Deletions cut 5 bases from V and 0 bases from J, with 4 bases between. The CDR3 runs 12 residues. Looked up from germline, CDR1 is LGHDT and CDR2 is YNNKEL (reference sequence). The CDR3 region is CASSLANYGYTF. The CDR3 DNA sequence: TGTGCCAGCAGCTTAGCTAACTATGGCTACACCTTC.

This clonotype was recorded many times. This chain joins TRBV7-2 and TRBJ2-7, with a possible D match to TRBD1 (6 bases). The CDR3 is made up of 14 amino acids. The V gene's germline CDR1 is SGHTA and CDR2 FQGNSA. The V end was cut by 1 base, the J end by 2 bases, with 9 bases between. CDR3 amino acids: CASSLVQGTYEQYF. The CDR3 region has the DNA TGTGCCAGCAGCTTAGTACAGGGAACCTACGAGCAGTACTTC.

The V and J genes are TRBV7-9 and TRBJ1-3; a weak D match, TRBD1 (6 bases). The CDR3 has 13 residues. The V gene lost 4 bases and the J gene lost 4 bases, with 8 bases spanning the gap. The germline CDR1 and CDR2 sequences are SEHNR and FQNEAQ (reference sequence). CDR3 amino acids: CASSYGTGNTIYF. CDR3 DNA: TGTGCCAGCAGCTATGGGACAGGAAACACCATATATTTT.

This chain links TRBV7-9 with TRBJ2-5; 9 bases map to TRBD1. The length of the CDR3 is 16 residues. After removal of 3 bases from V and 2 bases from J, the junction contained 7 bases not matched to a gene. Germline-derived CDR1 and CDR2 are SEHNR and FQNEAQ (reference sequence). CDR3 amino acids: CASSLGPGQGQETQYF. The CDR3 nucleotides are TGTGCCAGCAGCTTGGGGCCGGGACAGGGACAAGAGACCCAGTACTTC.

This clonotype has at least ten counts. The CDR3 nucleotides are TGTGCCAGCAAGCTCAGGCCGCCTAACTATGGCTACACCTTC. This gives the protein CASKLRPPNYGYTF. The chain combines TRBV6-1 with TRBJ1-2, with unresolved D. Germline lookup yields CDR1 MNHNS and CDR2 SASEGT. CDR3 length equals 14 residues. V gave up 7 bases and J gave up 0 bases, with 12 bases separating them.

V gene TRBV25-1 combines with J gene TRBJ1-1; possibly TRBD1 for D (6 bases). Germline V gene data show CDR1 as MGHDK and CDR2 as SYGVNS. Trimming removed 3 bases from V and 0 bases from J, with 20 bases in between. The CDR3 covers 18 residues. The CDR3 protein is CASSDRGPGGGMNTEAFF. In nucleotides, the CDR3 is TGTGCCAGCAGTGATCGGGGTCCTGGAGGGGGGATGAACACTGAAGCTTTCTTT. The full variable domain, with the rest looked up from reference TRBV25-1 and TRBJ1-1, is EADIYQTPRYLVIGTGKKITLECSQTMGHDKMYWYQQDPGMELHLIHYSYGVNSTEKGDLSSESTVSRIRTEHFPLTLESARPSHTSQYLCASSDRGPGGGMNTEAFFGQGTRLTVV.

This clonotype was recorded many times. The J gene is TRBJ2-2, the V gene TRBV10-1; no definite D call. The CDR3 runs to 15 residues. Germline V gene sequence: CDR1 WNHNN, CDR2 SYGVQD (reference sequence). Trimming shortened V by 2 bases and J by 1 base, and 8 bases separated the two germline ends. In DNA, the CDR3 is TGCGCCAGCAGTGAGAATGGTAGGAACACCGGGGAGCTGTTTTTT. It specifies CASSENGRNTGELFF.

This clonotype was observed many times. The chain carries TRBV9 and TRBJ2-5, with a tentative D call TRBD2 (5 bases). The CDR3 spans 15 residues. Germline V lookup: CDR1 SGDLS, CDR2 YYNGEE. Deletions cut 0 bases from V and 6 bases from J, with 15 bases between. Here the CDR3 reads CASSVDPQRLKTQYF. In DNA, the CDR3 is TGTGCCAGCAGCGTAGATCCCCAGCGGCTGAAGACCCAGTACTTC.

With regard to this clonotype: A read error is possible here, since a much larger clone lies one base away. The V gene is TRBV19, the J gene TRBJ2-1; the match to TRBD2 covers 8 bases. CDR3 length: 17 amino acids. In germline, CDR1 is LNHDA, CDR2 SQIVND (reference sequence). As DNA, the CDR3 is TGTGCCTCTAAGGCCACTAGCGGAGGGGGATCCTACAGTGAGCAGTTCTTC. Translated: CASKATSGGGSYSEQFF.

Details on this clonotype: An end of the junction differs from the germline gene, which may be a read error. The genes are TRBV7-7 and TRBJ2-7; D possibly matches TRBD1 or TRBD2 (5 bases each). Germline V gene data show CDR1 as SSHAT and CDR2 as FNYEAQ (reference sequence). CDR3 size: 14 residues. The CDR3, as DNA: TGTGCTAGCAGCCCGACAGAGGGTCCCCACGAGCAGTACTTC. Protein product: CASSPTEGPHEQYF. Supplemented by reference TRBV7-7 and TRBJ2-7, the full variable domain reads GAGVSQSPRYKVTKRGQDVTLRCDPISSHATLYWYQQALGQGPEFLTYFNYEAQPDKSGLPSDRFSAERPEGSISTLTIQRTEQRDSAMYRCASSPTEGPHEQYFGPGTRLTVT.

This clonotype was found a few times. The CDR3 sequence is CASREQGRGDTEAFF. As DNA, the CDR3 is TGCGCCAGCAGGGAACAGGGAAGGGGGGACACTGAAGCTTTCTTT. The chain is built from TRBV10-2 and TRBJ1-1; D may be TRBD1 (6 bases). Trimming took 6 bases from V and 3 from J, leaving 17 bases between them. The CDR3 spans 15 residues. CDR1 is WSHSY and CDR2 is SAAADI in the germline V gene.

The chain couples TRBV18 to TRBJ1-4; no clear D gene. Germline CDR1 KGHSH, CDR2 LQKENI. Trimming cost V 6 bases and J 8 bases, with 4 bases left between them. The CDR3 has 10 amino acids. DNA for the CDR3: TGTGCCAGCTCTGTAGAAAAACTGTTTTTT. It yields the protein CASSVEKLFF.

This clonotype appeared many times. The chain joins TRBV2 to TRBJ1-2; D perhaps matches TRBD1 (6 bases). V lost 6 bases and J 8 bases, leaving 25 bases between the germline ends. The CDR3 totals 16 residues. Germline loops: CDR1 SNHLY, CDR2 FYNNEI. The CDR3 sequence is CASREQGTGTMRGYTF. The CDR3 coding sequence is TGTGCCAGCAGGGAACAGGGAACGGGGACTATGAGGGGCTACACCTTC.

The chain is built from TRBV20-1 and TRBJ2-1; maybe TRBD1 (5 bases). The V and J ends lost 5 bases and 5 bases respectively, with 16 bases between them. CDR1 DFQATT and CDR2 SNEGSKA come from the germline V gene (reference sequence). There are 14 residues in the CDR3. CDR3 protein: CSAPPRGRDNEQFF. The CDR3 DNA is TGCAGTGCTCCACCCCGAGGCAGGGACAATGAGCAGTTCTTC.

As for this clonotype: It may be a read error: a sequence one base away is much more abundant. The CDR3 sequence is CASKPSGQGSTYDQYF. As DNA, the CDR3 is TGTGCCAGCAAGCCGAGTGGGCAGGGATCCACCTACGATCAGTACTTC. V usage is TRBV6-1 and J usage is TRBJ2-7, with D perhaps TRBD1 (5 bases). This CDR3 region has 16 residues. Looked up from germline, CDR1 is MNHNS and CDR2 is SASEGT.

In its sample, this clonotype was seen once. The junction departs from the called germline gene at one end, perhaps through a read error. The gene calls are TRBV3-1 and TRBJ2-7; 8 bases agree with TRBD1. Germline lookup yields CDR1 LGHDT and CDR2 YNNKEL (reference sequence). There are 12 residues in the CDR3. CDR3: CASSQVDRGITF. For the CDR3, the DNA is TGTGCCAGCAGCCAAGTCGACAGGGGTATAACATTC.